This T cell receptor beta chain was captured in a study of shared clonotypes between healthy human individuals. The CDR3 is 15 residues long. Germline-derived CDR1 and CDR2 are SGDLS and YYNGEE. Trimming took off 3 bases at V and 0 bases at J, with 12 bases between the two ends. Here immunoSEQ multiplex PCR was the method, and the copy in TCRdb shows in-frame clones only, minus some. The sample has millions of clones; 90% to 95% are singletons. The chain employs TRBV9 and TRBJ1-2, with D maybe TRBD1 (5 bases). What was sequenced was naive CD4+ T cells sorted from blood. The sample's subset: CD45RA+ positively selected. The TCR comes from a man younger than 30 in good health. As DNA, the CDR3 is TGTGCCAGCAGCGAGGGACCGATAGCTAACTATGGCTACACCTTC. Translating gives CASSEGPIANYGYTF.